This TCR beta chain emerged from a study of beta chain features in type 1 diabetes. Since all of the isolated RNA was reverse transcribed, expressed TCRB transcripts were what got sequenced. Only in-frame clones appear in the TCRdb table, and some are missing; sequencing was by immunoSEQ multiplex PCR. This sample carries 900,000 or so clones, 15% to 20% of them seen once, and the ten largest clones take around 0.02%. This TCR came from a woman aged 18-35 years in good health. The sample taken for sequencing was naive CD4+ T cells from blood.

CDR3 coding DNA: TGTGCCAGCAGCAAACCGACAGTACCCCGGCATGGCTACACCTTC. Its protein product is CASSKPTVPRHGYTF. This rearrangement joins TRBV21-1 to TRBJ1-2; the D call TRBD1 from the table was never checked on the DNA. TRBV21-1 is termed a pseudogene. The CDR3 length is 15 residues.